The 3 T cell receptor beta chains presented below share a single source sample, sequenced in a study of Ad26.COV2.S vaccination and SARS-CoV-2 variants. Profiled with immunoSEQ multiplex PCR; TCRdb holds only in-frame clones, not every one. Among 300,000 to 350,000 clones listed, around 85% were seen once. Treatment given: approximately 18 received Ad26.COV2.S at low or high dose, single or two shots; about five received placebo; per-sample allocation not given. The investigators took samples on day 63 after the first vaccine or placebo injection. The sequencing here drew on peripheral blood, taken in a trial of Ad26.COV2.S vaccine versus placebo. These receptors all stem from a person between 18 and 60 years old who received the Ad26.COV2.S COVID-19 vaccine or a placebo.

The genes are TRBV29-1 and TRBJ2-5; the D call may be TRBD1 or TRBD2 (5 bases each). With 3 bases removed from V and 5 bases from J, the gap between germline ends came to 16 bases. Germline values: CDR1 SQVTM, CDR2 ANQGSEA. The CDR3 has 14 amino acids. The CDR3 sequence: CSVDTETWGETQYF. DNA of the CDR3: TGCAGCGTTGATACGGAGACGTGGGGGGAGACCCAGTACTTC.

This clone was seen a handful of times. The chain combines TRBV15 with TRBJ1-2, with D maybe TRBD1 (5 bases). CDR3 length: 14 residues. Germline lookup yields CDR1 LNHNV and CDR2 YYDKDF (reference sequence). With 1 base removed from V and 6 bases from J, the gap between germline ends came to 12 bases. The DNA for the CDR3 is TGTGCCACCAGCAGAGGGGGCGTAGGGGATGGCTACACCTTC. Translated: CATSRGGVGDGYTF. Using reference TRBV15 and TRBJ1-2 for the parts outside the CDR3, the full variable domain is DAMVIQNPRYQVTQFGKPVTLSCSQTLNHNVMYWYQQKSSQAPKLLFHYYDKDFNNEADTPDNFQSRRPNTSFCFLDIRSPGLGDTAMYLCATSRGGVGDGYTFGSGTRLTVV.

V is TRBV15 and J is TRBJ2-2; TRBD2 aligns across 7 bases. Per germline, CDR1 LNHNV and CDR2 YYDKDF (reference sequence). CDR3 length equals 15 residues. The V segment lost 0 bases and the J segment 8 bases; nucleotides outside the gene matches: 6. CDR3: CATSRDGTIQGELFF. CDR3 bases: TGTGCCACCAGCAGAGATGGGACTATCCAGGGGGAGCTGTTTTTT.